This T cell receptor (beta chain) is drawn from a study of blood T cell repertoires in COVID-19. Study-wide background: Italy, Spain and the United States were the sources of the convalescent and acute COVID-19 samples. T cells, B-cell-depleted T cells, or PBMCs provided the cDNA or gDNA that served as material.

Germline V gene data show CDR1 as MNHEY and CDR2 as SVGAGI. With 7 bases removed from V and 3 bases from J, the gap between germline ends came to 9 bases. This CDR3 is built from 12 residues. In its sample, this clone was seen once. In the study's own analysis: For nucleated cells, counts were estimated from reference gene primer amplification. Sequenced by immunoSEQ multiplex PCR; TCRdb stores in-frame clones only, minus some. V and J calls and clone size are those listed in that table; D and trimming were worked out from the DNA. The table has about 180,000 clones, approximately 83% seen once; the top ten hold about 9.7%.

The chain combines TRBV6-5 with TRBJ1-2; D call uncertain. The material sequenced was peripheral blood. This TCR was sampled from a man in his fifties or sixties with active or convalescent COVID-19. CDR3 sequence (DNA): TGTGCCAGCACGGGAACTGACTATGGCTACACCTTC. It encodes CASTGTDYGYTF.